The entry that follows covers one T cell receptor (beta chain) sequence. At one of its ends the junction is not consistent with the germline gene, which may arise from a read error. Generated by immunoSEQ multiplex PCR, the TCRdb table keeps only in-frame clones and is missing some. The table includes approximately 200,000 clones, around 80% detected once. CDR1 is SGHDT and CDR2 is YYEEEE in the germline V gene. The CDR3 has 12 amino acids. This sample was included in a study of blood T cell repertoires in COVID-19. J is TRBJ2-1 and V is TRBV5-6; no clear D. The TCR was taken from a woman of 80 years or more with COVID-19, enrolled during active disease. Sequencing was done on a sample of peripheral blood. The CDR3 coding sequence is TGTGCCAGCAGCTTGGACTACCATGAGCAGTTCTTC. Translating gives CASSLDYHEQFF.